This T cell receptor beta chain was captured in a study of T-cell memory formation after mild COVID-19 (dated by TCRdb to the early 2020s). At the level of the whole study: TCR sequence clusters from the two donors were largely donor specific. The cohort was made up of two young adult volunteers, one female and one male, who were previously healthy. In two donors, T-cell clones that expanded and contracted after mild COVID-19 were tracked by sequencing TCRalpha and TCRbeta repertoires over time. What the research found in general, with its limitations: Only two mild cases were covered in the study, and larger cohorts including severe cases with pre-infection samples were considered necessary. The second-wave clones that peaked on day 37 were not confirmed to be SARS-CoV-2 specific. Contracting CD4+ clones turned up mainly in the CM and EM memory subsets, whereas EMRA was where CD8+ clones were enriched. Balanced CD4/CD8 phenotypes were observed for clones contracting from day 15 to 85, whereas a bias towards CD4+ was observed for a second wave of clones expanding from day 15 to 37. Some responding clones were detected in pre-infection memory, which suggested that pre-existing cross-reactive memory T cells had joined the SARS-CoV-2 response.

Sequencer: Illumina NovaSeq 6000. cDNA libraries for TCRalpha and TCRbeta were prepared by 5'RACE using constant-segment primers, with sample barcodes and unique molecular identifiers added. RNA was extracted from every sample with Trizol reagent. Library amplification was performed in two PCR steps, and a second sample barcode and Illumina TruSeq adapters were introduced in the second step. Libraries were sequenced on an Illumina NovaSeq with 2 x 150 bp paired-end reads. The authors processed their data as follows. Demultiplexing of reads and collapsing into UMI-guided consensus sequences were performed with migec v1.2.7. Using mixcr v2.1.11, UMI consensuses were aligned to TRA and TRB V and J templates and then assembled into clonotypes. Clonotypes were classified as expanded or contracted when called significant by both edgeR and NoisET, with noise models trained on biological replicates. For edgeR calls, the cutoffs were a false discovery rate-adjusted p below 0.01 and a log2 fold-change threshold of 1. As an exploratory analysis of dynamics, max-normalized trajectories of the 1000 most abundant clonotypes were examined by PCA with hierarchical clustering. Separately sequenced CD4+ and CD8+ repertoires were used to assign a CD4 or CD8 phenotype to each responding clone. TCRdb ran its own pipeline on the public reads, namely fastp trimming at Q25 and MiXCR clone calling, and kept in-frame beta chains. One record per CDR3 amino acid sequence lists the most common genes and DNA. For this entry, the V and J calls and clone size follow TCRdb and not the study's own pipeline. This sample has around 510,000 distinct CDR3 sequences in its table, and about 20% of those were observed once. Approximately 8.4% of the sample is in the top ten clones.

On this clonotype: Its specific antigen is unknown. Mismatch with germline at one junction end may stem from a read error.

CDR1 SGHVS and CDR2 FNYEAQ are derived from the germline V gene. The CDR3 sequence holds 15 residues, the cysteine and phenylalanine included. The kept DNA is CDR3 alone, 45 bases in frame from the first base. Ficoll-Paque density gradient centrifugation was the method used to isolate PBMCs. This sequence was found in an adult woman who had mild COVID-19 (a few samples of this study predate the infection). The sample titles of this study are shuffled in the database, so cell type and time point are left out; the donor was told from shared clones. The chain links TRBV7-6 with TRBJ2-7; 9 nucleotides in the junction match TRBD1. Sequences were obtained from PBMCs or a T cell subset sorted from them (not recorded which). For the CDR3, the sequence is CASSLAGTGSSEQYF. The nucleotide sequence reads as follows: TGTGCCAGCAGCTTAGCAGGGACAGGGTCCTCCGAGCAGTACTTC.